The clone carrying this T cell receptor beta chain was picked up a small number of times. A second PCR of roughly 7 to 11 cycles used a sample-barcoded 5' primer and a J-beta primer mix. Each of the cDNA molecules was tagged by a template-switch adaptor with 12 random nucleotides. From the 5' RACE reads, TCRdb called clonotypes with MiXCR, one entry per CDR3 protein. The repertoire holds over a million distinct CDR3 sequences, with 40% to 45% as singletons. The data are from a study of blood T cells in healthy people across ages. Drawn from each donor were around 9.1 milliliters of peripheral blood. The CDR3 length is 16 residues. Trimming took 5 bases from V and 3 from J, leaving 18 bases between them. The germline CDR1 and CDR2 sequences are MNHNS and SASEGT.

The TCR sequence derives from a woman aged 55 to 70 in good health. The V gene is TRBV6-1, the J gene TRBJ2-3; D is unclear. The sequencing input was blood. CDR3 in amino acids: CASSPNPPSGTDTQYF. DNA of the CDR3: TGTGCCAGCAGTCCGAACCCCCCATCCGGGACAGATACGCAGTATTTT.